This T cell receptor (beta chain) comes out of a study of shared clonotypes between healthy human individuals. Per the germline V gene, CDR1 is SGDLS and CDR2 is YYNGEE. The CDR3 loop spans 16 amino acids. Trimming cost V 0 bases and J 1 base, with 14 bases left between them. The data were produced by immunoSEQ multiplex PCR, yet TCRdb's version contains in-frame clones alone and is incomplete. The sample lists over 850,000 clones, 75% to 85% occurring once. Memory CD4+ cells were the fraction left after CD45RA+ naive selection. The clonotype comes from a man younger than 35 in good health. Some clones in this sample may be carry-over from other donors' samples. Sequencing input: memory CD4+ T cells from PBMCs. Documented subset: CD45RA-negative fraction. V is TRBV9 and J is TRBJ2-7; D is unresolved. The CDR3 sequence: CASSVGTADHSYEQYF. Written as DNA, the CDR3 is TGTGCCAGCAGCGTAGGCACGGCCGATCATTCCTACGAGCAGTACTTC.